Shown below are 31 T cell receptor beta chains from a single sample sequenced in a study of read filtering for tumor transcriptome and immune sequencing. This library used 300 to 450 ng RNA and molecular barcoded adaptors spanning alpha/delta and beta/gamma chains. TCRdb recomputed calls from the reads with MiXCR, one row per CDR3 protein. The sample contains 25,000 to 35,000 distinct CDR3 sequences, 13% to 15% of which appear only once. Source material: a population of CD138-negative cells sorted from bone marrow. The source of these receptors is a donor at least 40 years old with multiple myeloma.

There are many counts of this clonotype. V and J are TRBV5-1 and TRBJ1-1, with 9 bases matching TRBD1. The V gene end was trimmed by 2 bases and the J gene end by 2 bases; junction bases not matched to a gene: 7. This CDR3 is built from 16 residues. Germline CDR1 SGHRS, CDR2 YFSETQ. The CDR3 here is CASSFNRDRANTEAFF. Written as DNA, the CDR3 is TGCGCCAGCAGCTTCAACCGGGACAGGGCTAACACTGAAGCTTTCTTT. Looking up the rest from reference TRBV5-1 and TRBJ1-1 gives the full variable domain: KAGVTQTPRYLIKTRGQQVTLSCSPISGHRSVSWYQQTPGQGLQFLFEYFSETQRNKGNFPGRFSGRQFSNSRSEMNVSTLELGDSALYLCASSFNRDRANTEAFFGQGTRLTVV.

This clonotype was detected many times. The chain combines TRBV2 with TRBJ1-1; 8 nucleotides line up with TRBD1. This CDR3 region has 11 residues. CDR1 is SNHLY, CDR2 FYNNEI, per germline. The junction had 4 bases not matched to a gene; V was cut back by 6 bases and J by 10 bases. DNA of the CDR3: TGTGCCAGCAGCCAACAGGGGGTAGCTTTCTTT. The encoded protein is CASSQQGVAFF.

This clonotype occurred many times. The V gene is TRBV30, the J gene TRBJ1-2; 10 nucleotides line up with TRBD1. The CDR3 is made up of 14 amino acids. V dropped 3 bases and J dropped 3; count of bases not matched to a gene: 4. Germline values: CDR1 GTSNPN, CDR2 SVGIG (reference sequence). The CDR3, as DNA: TGTGCCTGGAGGAAGACAGGGGGCGACTATGGCTACACCTTC. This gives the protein CAWRKTGGDYGYTF.

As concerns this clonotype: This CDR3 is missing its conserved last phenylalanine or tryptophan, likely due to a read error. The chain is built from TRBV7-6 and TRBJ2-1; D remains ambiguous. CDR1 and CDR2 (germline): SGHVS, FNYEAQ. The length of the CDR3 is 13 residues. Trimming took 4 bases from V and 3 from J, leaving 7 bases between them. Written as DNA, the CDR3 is TGTGCCAGCAGCTGGTACATCTACAATGAGCAGTTCCTC. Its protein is CASSWYIYNEQFL.

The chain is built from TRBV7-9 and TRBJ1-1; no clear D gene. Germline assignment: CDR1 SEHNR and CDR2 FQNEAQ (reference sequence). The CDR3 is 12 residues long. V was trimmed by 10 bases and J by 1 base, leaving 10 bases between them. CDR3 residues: CANREANTEAFF. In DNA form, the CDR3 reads TGTGCCAACCGGGAGGCGAACACTGAAGCTTTCTTT.

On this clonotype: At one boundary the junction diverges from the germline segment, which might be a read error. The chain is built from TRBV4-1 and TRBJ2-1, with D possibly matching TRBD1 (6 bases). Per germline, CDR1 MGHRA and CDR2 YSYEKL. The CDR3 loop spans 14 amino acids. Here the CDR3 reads CASSYWTAYNGQLF. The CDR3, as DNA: TGCGCCAGCAGCTACTGGACAGCCTACAATGGGCAGCTCTTC.

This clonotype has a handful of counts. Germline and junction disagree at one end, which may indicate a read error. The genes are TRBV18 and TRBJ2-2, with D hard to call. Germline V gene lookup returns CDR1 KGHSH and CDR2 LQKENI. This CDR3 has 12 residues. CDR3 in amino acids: CTSSPNTGELFF. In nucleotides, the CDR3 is TGTACCAGCTCACCCAACACCGGGGAGCTGTTTTTT.

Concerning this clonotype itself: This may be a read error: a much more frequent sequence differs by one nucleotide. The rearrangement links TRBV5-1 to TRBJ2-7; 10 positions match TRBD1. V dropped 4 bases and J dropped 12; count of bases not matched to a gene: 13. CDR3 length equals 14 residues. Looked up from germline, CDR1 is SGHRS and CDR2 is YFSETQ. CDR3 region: CASSIGTGESGRYF. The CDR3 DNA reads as TGCGCCAGCAGCATCGGGACAGGGGAGAGCGGGCGGTACTTC.

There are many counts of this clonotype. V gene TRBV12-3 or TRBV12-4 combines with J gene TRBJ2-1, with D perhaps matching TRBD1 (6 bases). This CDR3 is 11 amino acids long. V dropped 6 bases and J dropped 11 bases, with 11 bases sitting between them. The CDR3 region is CASSLGQKQFF. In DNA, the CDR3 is TGTGCCAGCAGCTTGGGACAAAAGCAGTTCTTC.

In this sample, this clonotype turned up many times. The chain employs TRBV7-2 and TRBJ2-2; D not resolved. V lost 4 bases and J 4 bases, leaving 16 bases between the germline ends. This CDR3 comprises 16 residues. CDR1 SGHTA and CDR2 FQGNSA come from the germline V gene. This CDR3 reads CASSSSSAPGTGELFF. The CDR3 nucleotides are TGTGCCAGCAGCTCATCGAGCGCTCCGGGCACCGGGGAGCTGTTTTTT. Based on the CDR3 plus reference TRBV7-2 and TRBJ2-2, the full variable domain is GAGVSQSPSNKVTEKGKDVELRCDPISGHTALYWYRQSLGQGLEFLIYFQGNSAPDKSGLPSDRFSAERTGGSVSTLTIQRTQQEDSAVYLCASSSSSAPGTGELFFGEGSRLTVL.

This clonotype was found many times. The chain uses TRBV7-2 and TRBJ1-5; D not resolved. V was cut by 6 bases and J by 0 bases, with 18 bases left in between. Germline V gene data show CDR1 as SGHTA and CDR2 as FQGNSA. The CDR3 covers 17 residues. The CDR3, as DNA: TGTGCCAGCAGTCAACGAATCGGCGGTCCTAGCAATCAGCCCCAGCATTTT. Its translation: CASSQRIGGPSNQPQHF.

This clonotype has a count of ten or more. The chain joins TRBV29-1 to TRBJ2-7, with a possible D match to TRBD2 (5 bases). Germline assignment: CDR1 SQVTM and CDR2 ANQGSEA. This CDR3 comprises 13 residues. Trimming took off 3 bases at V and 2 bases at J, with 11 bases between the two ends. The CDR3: CSVDGVGAYEQYF. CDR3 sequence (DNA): TGCAGCGTTGACGGGGTCGGGGCCTACGAGCAGTACTTC.

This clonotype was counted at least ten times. In DNA form, the CDR3 reads TGTGCCAGCAGCGACGGGACTAGCAATGAGCAGTTCTTC. Amino acid sequence: CASSDGTSNEQFF. The rearrangement links TRBV9 to TRBJ2-1, with TRBD2 matching 8 bases. V was pared by 3 bases and J by 6 bases, with 2 bases of the junction left unmatched. CDR1 and CDR2 from the germline V gene are SGDLS and YYNGEE. The CDR3 sequence is 13 residues long.

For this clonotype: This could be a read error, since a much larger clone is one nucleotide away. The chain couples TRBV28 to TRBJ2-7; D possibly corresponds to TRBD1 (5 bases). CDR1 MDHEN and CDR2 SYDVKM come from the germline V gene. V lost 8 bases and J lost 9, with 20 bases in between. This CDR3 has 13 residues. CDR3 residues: CASVRVRLGGQYF. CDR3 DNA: TGTGCCAGCGTCAGGGTTAGGCTGGGCGGGCAGTACTTC.

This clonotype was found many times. The CDR3 protein is CASRSQGSGRHEQYF. CDR3 bases: TGTGCCAGCCGTAGCCAGGGTAGCGGGAGACACGAGCAGTACTTC. The genes are TRBV28 and TRBJ2-7; the match to TRBD2 covers 9 bases. Germline CDR1 MDHEN, CDR2 SYDVKM. Trimming took 8 bases from V and 5 from J; bases not matched to a gene: 13. The length of the CDR3 is 15 residues.

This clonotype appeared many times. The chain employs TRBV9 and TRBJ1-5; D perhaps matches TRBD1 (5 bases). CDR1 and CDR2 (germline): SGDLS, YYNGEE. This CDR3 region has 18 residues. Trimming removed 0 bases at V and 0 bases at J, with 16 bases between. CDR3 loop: CASSVVWTGHYSNQPQHF. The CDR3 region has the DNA TGTGCCAGCAGCGTAGTTTGGACGGGGCATTATAGCAATCAGCCCCAGCATTTT.

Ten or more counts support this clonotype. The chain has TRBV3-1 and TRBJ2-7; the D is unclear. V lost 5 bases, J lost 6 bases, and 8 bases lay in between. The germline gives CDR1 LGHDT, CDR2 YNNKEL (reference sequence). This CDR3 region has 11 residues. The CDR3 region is CASSTPSEQYF. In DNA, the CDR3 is TGTGCCAGCAGCACCCCTTCCGAGCAGTACTTC.

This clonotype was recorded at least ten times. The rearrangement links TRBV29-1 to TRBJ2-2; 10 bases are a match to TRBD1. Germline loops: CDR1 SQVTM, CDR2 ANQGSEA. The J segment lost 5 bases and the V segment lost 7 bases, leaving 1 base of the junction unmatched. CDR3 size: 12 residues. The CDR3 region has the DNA TGCAGCGGGGGACAGGGGACCGGGGAGCTGTTTTTT. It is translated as CSGGQGTGELFF.

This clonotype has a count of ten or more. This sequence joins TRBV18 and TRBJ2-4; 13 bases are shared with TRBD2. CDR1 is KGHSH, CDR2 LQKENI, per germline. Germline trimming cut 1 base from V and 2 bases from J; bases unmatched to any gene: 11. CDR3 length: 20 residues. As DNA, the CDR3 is TGTGCCAGCTCACCACTTACAACTAGCGGGAGGGCCGGAACCAAAAACATTCAGTACTTC. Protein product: CASSPLTTSGRAGTKNIQYF.

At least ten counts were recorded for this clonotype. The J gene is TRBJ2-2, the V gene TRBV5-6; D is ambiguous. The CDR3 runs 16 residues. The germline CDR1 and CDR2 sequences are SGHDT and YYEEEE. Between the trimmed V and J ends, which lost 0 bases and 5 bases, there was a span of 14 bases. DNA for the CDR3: TGTGCCAGCAGCTTGGTTTTTGGGAAGGAGACCGGGGAGCTGTTTTTT. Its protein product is CASSLVFGKETGELFF.

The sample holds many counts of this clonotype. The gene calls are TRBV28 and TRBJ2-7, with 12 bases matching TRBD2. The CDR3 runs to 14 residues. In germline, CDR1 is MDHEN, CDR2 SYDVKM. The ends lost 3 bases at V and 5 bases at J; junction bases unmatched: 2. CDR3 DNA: TGTGCCAGCAGTTTGGCTAGCGGGAGGGACGAGCAGTACTTC. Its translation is CASSLASGRDEQYF.

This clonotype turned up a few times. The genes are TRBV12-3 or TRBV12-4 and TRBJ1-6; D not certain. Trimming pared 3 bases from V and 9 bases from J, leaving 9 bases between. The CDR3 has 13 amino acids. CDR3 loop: CASSFYLGSPLHF. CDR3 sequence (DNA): TGTGCCAGCAGTTTTTATCTGGGTTCACCCCTCCACTTT.

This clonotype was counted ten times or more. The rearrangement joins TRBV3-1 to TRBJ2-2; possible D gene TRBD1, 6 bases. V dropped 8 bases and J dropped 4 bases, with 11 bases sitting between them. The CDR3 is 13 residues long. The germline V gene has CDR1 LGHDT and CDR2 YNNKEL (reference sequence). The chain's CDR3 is CASGTPSTGELFF. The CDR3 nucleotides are TGTGCCAGCGGGACACCGAGCACCGGGGAGCTGTTTTTT.

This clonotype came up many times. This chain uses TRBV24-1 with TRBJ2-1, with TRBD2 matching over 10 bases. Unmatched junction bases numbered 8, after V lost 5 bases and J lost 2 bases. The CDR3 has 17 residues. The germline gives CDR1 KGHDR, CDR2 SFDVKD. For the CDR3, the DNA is TGTGCCACCAGTGCACCTCCCGGGACTAGCGCCTACAATGAGCAGTTCTTC. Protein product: CATSAPPGTSAYNEQFF.

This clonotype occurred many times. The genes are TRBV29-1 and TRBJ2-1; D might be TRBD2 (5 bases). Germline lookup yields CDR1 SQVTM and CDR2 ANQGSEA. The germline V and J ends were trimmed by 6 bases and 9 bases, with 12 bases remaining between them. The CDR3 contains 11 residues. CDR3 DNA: TGCAGCGTAAGTGGAGAGGGTGAGCAGTTCTTC. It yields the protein CSVSGEGEQFF.

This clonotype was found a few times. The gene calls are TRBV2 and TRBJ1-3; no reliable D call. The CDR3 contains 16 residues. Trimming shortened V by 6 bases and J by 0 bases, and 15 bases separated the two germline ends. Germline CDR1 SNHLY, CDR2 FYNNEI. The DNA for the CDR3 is TGTGCCAGCAGGCCCGCGGAGGAAGCCTCTGGAAACACCATATATTTT. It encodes CASRPAEEASGNTIYF.

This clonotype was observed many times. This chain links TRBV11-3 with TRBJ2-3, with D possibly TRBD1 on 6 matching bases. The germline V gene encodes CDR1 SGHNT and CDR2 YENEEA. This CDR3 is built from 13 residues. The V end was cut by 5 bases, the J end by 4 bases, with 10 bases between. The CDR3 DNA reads TGTGCCAGCAGCAGGGACACCGCAGATACGCAGTATTTT. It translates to CASSRDTADTQYF. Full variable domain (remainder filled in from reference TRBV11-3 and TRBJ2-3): EAGVVQSPRYKIIEKKQPVAFWCNPISGHNTLYWYLQNLGQGPELLIRYENEEAVDDSQLPKDRFSAERLKGVDSTLKIQPAELGDSAVYLCASSRDTADTQYFGPGTRLTVL.

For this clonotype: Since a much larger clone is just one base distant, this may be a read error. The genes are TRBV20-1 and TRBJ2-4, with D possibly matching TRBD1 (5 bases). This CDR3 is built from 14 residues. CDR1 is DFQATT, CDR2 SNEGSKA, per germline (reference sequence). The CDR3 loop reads CSASALQVMDIRYF. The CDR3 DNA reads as TGCAGTGCTAGTGCGTTACAGGTTATGGACATTCGGTACTTC.

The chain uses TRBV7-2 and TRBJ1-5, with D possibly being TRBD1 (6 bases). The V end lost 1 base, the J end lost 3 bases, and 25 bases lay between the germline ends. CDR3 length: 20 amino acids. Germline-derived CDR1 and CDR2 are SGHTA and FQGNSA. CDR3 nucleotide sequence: TGTGCCAGCAGCTTAGATGGTCCGGGACAAGGATACGGCTACAATCAGCCCCAGCATTTT. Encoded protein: CASSLDGPGQGYGYNQPQHF.

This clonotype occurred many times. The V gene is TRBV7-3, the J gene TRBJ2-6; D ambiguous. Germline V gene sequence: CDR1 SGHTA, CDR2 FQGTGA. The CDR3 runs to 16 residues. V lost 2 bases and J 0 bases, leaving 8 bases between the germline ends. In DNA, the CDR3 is TGTGCCAGCAGCTTAGCGGTCGCCTCTGGGGCCAACGTCCTGACTTTC. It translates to CASSLAVASGANVLTF.

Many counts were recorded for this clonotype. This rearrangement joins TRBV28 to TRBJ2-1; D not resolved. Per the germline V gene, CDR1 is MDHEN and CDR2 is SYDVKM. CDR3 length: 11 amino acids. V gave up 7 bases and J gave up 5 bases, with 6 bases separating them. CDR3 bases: TGTGCCAGCACTGTTAACAATGAGCAGTTCTTC. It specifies CASTVNNEQFF. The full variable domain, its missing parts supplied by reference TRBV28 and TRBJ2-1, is DVKVTQSSRYLVKRTGEKVFLECVQDMDHENMFWYRQDPGLGLRLIYFSYDVKMKEKGDIPEGYSVSREKKERFSLILESASTNQTSMYLCASTVNNEQFFGPGTRLTVL.